This TCR beta chain was retrieved from a study of blood T cells in healthy people across ages. Sample-barcoded 5' priming and a J-beta primer mix drove a second PCR of about 6 to 12 cycles. TCRdb re-called the 5' RACE reads with MiXCR, one entry per CDR3 protein. The table has roughly 860,000 distinct CDR3 sequences, approximately 67% seen once. The CDR3 is 15 amino acids. The germline CDR1 and CDR2 sequences are MNHNY and SVGAGI (reference sequence). V dropped 2 bases and J dropped 7; count of bases not matched to a gene: 7. A minimum of 7 million PBMCs was isolated per sample. This chain links TRBV6-6 with TRBJ2-3, with 9 bases identical to TRBD1. Sequences were obtained from blood. The receptor comes from a man aged 25 to 40 in good health. CDR3 nucleotides: TGTGCCAGCAGTTACGGGACAGGGCGACCTAATACGCAGTATTTT. As protein: CASSYGTGRPNTQYF.